These 24 T cell receptor beta chains were sequenced from one sample in a study of long-term antiretroviral therapy in people with HIV. Researchers report immunoSEQ v3.0 was run at survey level. Data came from immunoSEQ multiplex PCR; TCRdb stores just in-frame clones and leaves some out. This table has some 14,000 clones, around 80% appearing once. The source material was unsorted PBMCs, sampled 1.3 years before starting antiretroviral therapy. Every receptor here comes from a man aged 40-49 years with HIV.

This chain uses TRBV2 with TRBJ1-2, with 7 bases fitting TRBD1. The CDR3 has 16 residues. Per the germline V gene, CDR1 is SNHLY and CDR2 is FYNNEI. J lost 0 bases, V lost 3 bases, and 7 bases had no gene match. DNA of the CDR3: TGTGCCAGCAGTGACCCCGGGACAGCAGCTAACTATGGCTACACCTTC. Protein sequence: CASSDPGTAANYGYTF.

V and J are TRBV4-2 and TRBJ1-3; D is ambiguous. The V gene lost 0 bases and the J gene lost 5 bases, with 5 bases spanning the gap. The CDR3 runs 13 residues. CDR1 is LGHNA, CDR2 YNFKEQ, per germline. CDR3 loop: CASSQDRRNTIYF. CDR3 nucleotide sequence: TGTGCCAGCAGCCAAGATAGGAGAAACACCATATATTTT.

The sample holds one count of this clone. The chain uses TRBV7-3 and TRBJ2-3; possible D gene TRBD2, 7 bases. CDR1 and CDR2 (germline): SGHTA, FQGTGA. V was clipped by 4 bases and J by 10 bases, with 12 bases between them. The CDR3 covers 12 residues. The CDR3: CASSSVGGPQYF. In DNA form, the CDR3 reads TGTGCCAGCAGCTCAGTGGGGGGGCCGCAGTATTTT.

This rearrangement joins TRBV12-5 to TRBJ2-2; the D is unclear. Germline assignment: CDR1 LGHNT and CDR2 FRNRAP. The CDR3 has 17 residues. V lost 1 base, J lost 6 bases, and 18 bases lay in between. This chain's CDR3 is CASGLDNTGLGAGELFF. CDR3 coding DNA: TGTGCTAGTGGTTTGGATAACACCGGGCTGGGCGCCGGGGAGCTGTTTTTT.

The V gene is TRBV19, the J gene TRBJ2-1, with 13 positions matching TRBD2. In germline, CDR1 is LNHDA, CDR2 SQIVND (reference sequence). The trim removed 7 bases at V and 8 bases at J, leaving 11 bases unmatched. The CDR3 consists of 16 residues. CDR3 region: CASTSGRTSGGYEQFF. The CDR3 nucleotides are TGTGCCAGTACCTCAGGGAGGACTAGCGGGGGCTATGAGCAGTTCTTC.

The CDR3 nucleotides read TGTGCCAGCAGGGGCATGGGCGCTGAAGCTTTCTTT. Its protein is CASRGMGAEAFF. This chain connects TRBV27 to TRBJ1-1, with unresolved D. The germline V gene encodes CDR1 MNHEY and CDR2 SMNVEV (reference sequence). The V end lost 6 bases, the J end lost 6 bases, and 11 bases lay between the germline ends. This CDR3 comprises 12 residues.

This rearrangement joins TRBV6-1 to TRBJ1-2; 12 bases fit TRBD1. The V gene's germline CDR1 is MNHNS and CDR2 SASEGT. CDR3 size: 13 residues. J gave up 8 bases and V 8 bases, and 6 bases lay outside the gene matches. The CDR3 region has the DNA TGTGCCAGCGGGGACAGGGGGCGAGAGGGCTACACCTTC. It encodes CASGDRGREGYTF.

The J gene is TRBJ1-2, the V gene TRBV18; TRBD1 aligns across 12 bases. CDR3 length: 15 amino acids. In germline, CDR1 is KGHSH, CDR2 LQKENI. With 2 bases clipped from V and 8 bases from J, the junction kept 6 bases outside the gene matches. CDR3 DNA: TGTGCCAGCTCACCAATTGGGACAGGGGGCTCGGGCTACACCTTC. Encoded protein: CASSPIGTGGSGYTF.

This chain connects TRBV14 to TRBJ1-2, with D unclear. The CDR3 loop spans 13 amino acids. Trimming removed 0 bases at V and 2 bases at J, with 4 bases between. CDR1 is SGHDN and CDR2 is FVKESK in the germline V gene. CDR3 nucleotide sequence: TGTGCCAGCAGCCAAGAATTCAACTATGGCTACACCTTC. Translating gives CASSQEFNYGYTF.

The sample holds a few counts of this clone. The V and J genes are TRBV30 and TRBJ2-3, with D maybe TRBD2 (5 bases). The CDR3 length is 15 residues. Deletions cut 1 base from V and 3 bases from J, with 14 bases between. Germline V lookup: CDR1 GTSNPN, CDR2 SVGIG (reference sequence). The CDR3 spells CAWSGFSVSTDTQYF. CDR3 in DNA: TGTGCCTGGAGTGGGTTTAGCGTGAGTACAGATACGCAGTATTTT.

The V gene is TRBV6-5, the J gene TRBJ2-3, with D hard to call. V was shortened by 5 bases and J by 2 bases, with 11 bases between the two germline ends. Germline CDR1 MNHEY, CDR2 SVGAGI. The CDR3 is 14 amino acids. The CDR3 nucleotides are TGTGCCAGCAGTCCCCCTCTGGACACAGATACGCAGTATTTT. This codes for CASSPPLDTDTQYF.

The chain recombines TRBV5-1 with TRBJ1-6; D is perhaps TRBD1 (6 bases). Germline V lookup: CDR1 SGHRS, CDR2 YFSETQ. The CDR3 runs to 15 residues. Trimming took off 8 bases at V and 2 bases at J, with 14 bases between the two ends. CDR3 nucleotide sequence: TGCGCCAGTGCGATGGGGGGCACCTATAATTCACCCCTCCACTTT. It translates to CASAMGGTYNSPLHF.

This chain connects TRBV5-1 to TRBJ1-1, with TRBD1 as a possible D gene (5 bases). V lost 1 base to trimming and J lost 1 base, with 11 bases between them. Germline lookup yields CDR1 SGHRS and CDR2 YFSETQ. CDR3 length: 15 amino acids. The CDR3: CASSLMGRANTEAFF. The CDR3 nucleotides read TGCGCCAGCAGCTTGATGGGCAGGGCGAACACTGAAGCTTTCTTT.

This rearrangement joins TRBV6-6 to TRBJ1-1; D possibly corresponds to TRBD1 (6 bases). CDR3 length: 13 residues. The germline V and J ends were trimmed by 5 bases and 6 bases, with 13 bases remaining between them. CDR1 and CDR2 (germline): MNHNY, SVGAGI (reference sequence). CDR3 nucleotide sequence: TGTGCCAGCAGTCAAGGGGGTTTCTCTGAAGCTTTCTTT. The encoded protein is CASSQGGFSEAFF.

V and J are TRBV18 and TRBJ1-6; 8 bases line up with TRBD1. The V gene's germline CDR1 is KGHSH and CDR2 LQKENI. The CDR3 has 15 amino acids. J lost 6 bases, V lost 3 bases, and 4 bases had no gene match. This chain's CDR3 is CASSPDRGFNSPLHF. The CDR3 nucleotides read TGTGCCAGCTCACCCGACAGGGGATTTAATTCACCCCTCCACTTT.

The chain couples TRBV5-1 to TRBJ2-7; 7 bases are a match to TRBD2. This CDR3 is 12 amino acids long. V shed 0 bases, J shed 6 bases, and the junction held 0 bases outside the gene matches. In germline, CDR1 is SGHRS, CDR2 YFSETQ. For the CDR3, the DNA is TGCGCCAGCAGCTTGGCGGGGGGCGAGCAGTACTTC. It is translated as CASSLAGGEQYF.

The chain couples TRBV6-5 to TRBJ1-1; D is unresolved. The ends were cut back, 7 bases at V and 6 bases at J, with 15 bases in the middle. Per germline, CDR1 MNHEY and CDR2 SVGAGI. CDR3 length: 13 amino acids. The CDR3 is CASIRGYGAEAFF. CDR3 in DNA: TGTGCCAGCATTAGAGGGTACGGAGCTGAAGCTTTCTTT.

This sequence joins TRBV13 and TRBJ2-1; D possibly corresponds to TRBD2 (6 bases). V lost 6 bases and J lost 5, with 17 bases in between. The CDR3 sequence is 15 residues long. Germline assignment: CDR1 PRHDT and CDR2 FYEKMQ (reference sequence). This CDR3 reads CASSPGRGAHNEQFF. CDR3 coding DNA: TGTGCCAGCAGTCCAGGGCGCGGGGCGCACAATGAGCAGTTCTTC. The complete variable domain, with remaining parts taken from reference TRBV13 and TRBJ2-1, reads AAGVIQSPRHLIKEKRETATLKCYPIPRHDTVYWYQQGPGQDPQFLISFYEKMQSDKGSIPDRFSAQQFSDYHSELNMSSLELGDSALYFCASSPGRGAHNEQFFGPGTRLTVL.

This chain uses TRBV6-5 with TRBJ1-1; D might be TRBD1 (6 bases). The germline gives CDR1 MNHEY, CDR2 SVGAGI. The ends were cut back, 2 bases at V and 11 bases at J, with 15 bases in the middle. This CDR3 is 13 amino acids long. CDR3 in DNA: TGTGCCAGCAGTTACGGAGGGGGGTCGGCCGCTTTCTTT. Amino acid sequence: CASSYGGGSAAFF.

J is TRBJ2-7 and V is TRBV20-1; D remains unclear. CDR1 DFQATT and CDR2 SNEGSKA come from the germline V gene (reference sequence). V lost 6 bases and J 2 bases, leaving 8 bases between the germline ends. The CDR3 covers 11 residues. CDR3 loop: CSAPETYEQYF. Written as DNA, the CDR3 is TGCAGTGCCCCGGAAACCTACGAGCAGTACTTC.

This chain uses TRBV14 with TRBJ1-2; 7 bases map to TRBD1. Unmatched junction bases numbered 10, after V lost 1 base and J lost 8 bases. The V gene's germline CDR1 is SGHDN and CDR2 FVKESK. The CDR3 is made up of 15 amino acids. This chain's CDR3 is CASSQVGGGLKGYTF. Here the CDR3 DNA reads TGTGCCAGCAGCCAAGTCGGAGGGGGCTTGAAGGGCTACACCTTC. The full variable domain, in which reference TRBV14 and TRBJ1-2 provide the parts outside the CDR3, is EAGVTQFPSHSVIEKGQTVTLRCDPISGHDNLYWYRRVMGKEIKFLLHFVKESKQDESGMPNNRFLAERTGGTYSTLKVQPAELEDSGVYFCASSQVGGGLKGYTFGSGTRLTVV.

This chain joins TRBV5-1 and TRBJ1-4, with 7 bases identical to TRBD1. The ends lost 2 bases at V and 8 bases at J; junction bases unmatched: 9. CDR1 SGHRS and CDR2 YFSETQ come from the germline V gene. This CDR3 comprises 15 residues. The CDR3 reads CASSFNLNRGEKLFF. Written as DNA, the CDR3 is TGCGCCAGCAGCTTCAACCTCAACAGGGGCGAAAAACTGTTTTTT.

The gene calls are TRBV6-5 and TRBJ1-2; 9 bases align to TRBD1. The CDR3 is made up of 16 amino acids. V gave up 2 bases and J gave up 1 base; unmatched junction bases: 5. Germline loops: CDR1 MNHEY, CDR2 SVGAGI. The CDR3 nucleotides are TGTGCCAGCAGTTACGGGGGACAGGGTCGTAACTATGGCTACACCTTC. Translation: CASSYGGQGRNYGYTF.

The J gene is TRBJ1-1, the V gene TRBV7-9; D is perhaps TRBD1 (5 bases). The CDR3 spans 15 residues. The V end was cut by 2 bases, the J end by 5 bases, with 15 bases between. The germline gives CDR1 SEHNR, CDR2 FQNEAQ (reference sequence). In nucleotides, the CDR3 is TGTGCCAGCAGCTTAAGGACACTGAGGCGAACTGAAGCTTTCTTT. It encodes CASSLRTLRRTEAFF.